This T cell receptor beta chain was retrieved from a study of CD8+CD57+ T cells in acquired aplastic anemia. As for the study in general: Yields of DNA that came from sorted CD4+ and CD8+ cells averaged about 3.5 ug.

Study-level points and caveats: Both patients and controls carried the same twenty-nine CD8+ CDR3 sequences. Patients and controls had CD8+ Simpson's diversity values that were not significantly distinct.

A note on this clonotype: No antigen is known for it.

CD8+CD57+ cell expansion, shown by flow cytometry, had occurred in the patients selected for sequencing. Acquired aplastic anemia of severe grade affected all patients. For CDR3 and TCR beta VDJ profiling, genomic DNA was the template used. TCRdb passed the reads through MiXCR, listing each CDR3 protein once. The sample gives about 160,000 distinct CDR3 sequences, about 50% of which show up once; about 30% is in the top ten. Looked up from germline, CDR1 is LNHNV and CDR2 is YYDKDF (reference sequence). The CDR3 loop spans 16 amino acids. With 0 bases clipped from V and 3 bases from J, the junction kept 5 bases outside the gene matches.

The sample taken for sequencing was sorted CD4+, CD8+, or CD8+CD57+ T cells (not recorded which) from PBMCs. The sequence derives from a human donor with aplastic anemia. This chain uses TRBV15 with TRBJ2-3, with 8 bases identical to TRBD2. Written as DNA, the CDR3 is TGTGCCACCAGCAGAGATAACGCGGGAGGAACAGATACGCAGTATTTT. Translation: CATSRDNAGGTDTQYF. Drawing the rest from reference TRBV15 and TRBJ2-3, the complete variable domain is DAMVIQNPRYQVTQFGKPVTLSCSQTLNHNVMYWYQQKSSQAPKLLFHYYDKDFNNEADTPDNFQSRRPNTSFCFLDIRSPGLGDTAMYLCATSRDNAGGTDTQYFGPGTRLTVL.